The subject of this entry is one T cell receptor (beta chain). This CDR3 is built from 16 residues. Germline loops: CDR1 MGHRA, CDR2 YSYEKL. V lost 2 bases and J 1 base, leaving 12 bases between the germline ends. The data originate from a study of OX40 agonist ivuxolimab in advanced cancers. Sequenced by immunoSEQ multiplex PCR; TCRdb stores in-frame clones only, minus some. The sample records tens of thousands of clones, 90% to 95% being singletons. The chain employs TRBV4-1 and TRBJ1-5; D is uncertain. The sample here was CD4+ or CD8+ T cells sorted from blood, taken in a trial of the OX40 agonist ivuxolimab. The origin of this receptor is an adult with an advanced solid tumor such as melanoma, head and neck, liver or kidney cancer. CDR3 sequence (DNA): TGCGCCAGCAGCCAAAGACACTCGATAAGCAATCAGCCCCAGCATTTT. It is translated as CASSQRHSISNQPQHF.